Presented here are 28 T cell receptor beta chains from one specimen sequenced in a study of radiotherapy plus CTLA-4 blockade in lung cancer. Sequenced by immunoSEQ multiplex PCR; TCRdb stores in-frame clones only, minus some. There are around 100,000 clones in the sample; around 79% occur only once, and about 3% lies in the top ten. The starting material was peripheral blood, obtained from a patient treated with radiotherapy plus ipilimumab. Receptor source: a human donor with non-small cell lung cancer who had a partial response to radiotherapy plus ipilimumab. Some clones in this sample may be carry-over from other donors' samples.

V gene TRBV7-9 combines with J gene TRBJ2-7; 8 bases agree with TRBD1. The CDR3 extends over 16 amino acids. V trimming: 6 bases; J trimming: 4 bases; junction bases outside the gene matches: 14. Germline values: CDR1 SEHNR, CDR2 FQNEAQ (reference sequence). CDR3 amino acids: CASSHRRSGGGYEQYF. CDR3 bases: TGTGCCAGCAGTCACCGTAGATCAGGGGGCGGGTACGAGCAGTACTTC.

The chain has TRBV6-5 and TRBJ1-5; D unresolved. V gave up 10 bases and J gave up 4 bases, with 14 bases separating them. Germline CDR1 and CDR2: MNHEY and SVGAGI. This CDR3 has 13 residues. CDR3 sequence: CATGRQDNQPQHF. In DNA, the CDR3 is TGTGCCACCGGGAGGCAAGATAATCAGCCCCAGCATTTT.

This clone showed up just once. The chain's CDR3 is CASRLAGIYEQYF. The DNA for the CDR3 is TGTGCCAGCCGGCTAGCGGGGATCTACGAGCAGTACTTC. The chain combines TRBV2 with TRBJ2-7, with 9 bases matching TRBD2. The CDR3 consists of 13 residues. CDR1 and CDR2 (germline): SNHLY, FYNNEI. V lost 8 bases to trimming and J lost 3 bases; unmatched junction nucleotides: 5.

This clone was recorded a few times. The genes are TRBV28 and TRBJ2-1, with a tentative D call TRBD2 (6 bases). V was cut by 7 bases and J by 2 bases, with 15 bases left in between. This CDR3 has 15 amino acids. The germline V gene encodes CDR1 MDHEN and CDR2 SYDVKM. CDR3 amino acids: CASNPFTSTYNEQFF. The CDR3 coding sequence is TGTGCCAGCAACCCGTTTACTAGCACCTACAATGAGCAGTTCTTC.

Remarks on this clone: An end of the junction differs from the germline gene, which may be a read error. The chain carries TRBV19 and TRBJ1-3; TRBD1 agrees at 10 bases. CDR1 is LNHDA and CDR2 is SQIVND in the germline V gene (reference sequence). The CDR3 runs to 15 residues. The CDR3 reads CASSRGTGAGNTTYF. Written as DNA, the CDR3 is TGTGCCAGTTCTAGGGGGACAGGGGCCGGAAACACCACATATTTT.

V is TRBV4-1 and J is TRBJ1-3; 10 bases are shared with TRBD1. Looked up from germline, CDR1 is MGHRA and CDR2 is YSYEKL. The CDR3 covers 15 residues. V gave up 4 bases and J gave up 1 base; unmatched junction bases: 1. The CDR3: CASSRQGASGNTIYF. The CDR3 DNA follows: TGCGCCAGCAGCCGACAGGGGGCTTCTGGAAACACCATATATTTT.

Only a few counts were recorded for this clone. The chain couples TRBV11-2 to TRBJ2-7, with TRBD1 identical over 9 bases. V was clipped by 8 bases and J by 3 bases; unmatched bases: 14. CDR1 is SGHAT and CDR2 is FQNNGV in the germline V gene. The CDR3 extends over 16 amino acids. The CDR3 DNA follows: TGTGCCAGCTCCCCTGTTAGTCGGACAGGGGTCTACGAGCAGTACTTC. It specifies CASSPVSRTGVYEQYF.

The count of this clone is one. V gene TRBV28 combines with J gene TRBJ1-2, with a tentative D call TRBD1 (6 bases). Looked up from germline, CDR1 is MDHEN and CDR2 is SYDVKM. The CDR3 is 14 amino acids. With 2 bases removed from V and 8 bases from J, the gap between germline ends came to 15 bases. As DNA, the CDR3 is TGTGCCAGCAGTTTAAGCATCGACAGGTCGGGCTACACCTTC. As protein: CASSLSIDRSGYTF.

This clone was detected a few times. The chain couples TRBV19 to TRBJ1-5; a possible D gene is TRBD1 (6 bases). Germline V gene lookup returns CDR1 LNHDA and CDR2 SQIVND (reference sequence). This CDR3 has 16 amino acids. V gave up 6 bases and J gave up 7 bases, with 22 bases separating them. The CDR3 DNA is TGTGCCAGTAGCCTCCCAGGGGCAGGCGGTAAACAGCCCCAGCATTTT. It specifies CASSLPGAGGKQPQHF.

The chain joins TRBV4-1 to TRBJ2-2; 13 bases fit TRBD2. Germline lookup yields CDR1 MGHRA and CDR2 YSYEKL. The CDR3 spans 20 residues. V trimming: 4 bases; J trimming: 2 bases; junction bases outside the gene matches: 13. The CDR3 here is CASSRWTSGSSIRNTGELFF. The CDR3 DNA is TGCGCCAGCAGCCGATGGACTAGCGGGAGTAGTATAAGAAACACCGGGGAGCTGTTTTTT.

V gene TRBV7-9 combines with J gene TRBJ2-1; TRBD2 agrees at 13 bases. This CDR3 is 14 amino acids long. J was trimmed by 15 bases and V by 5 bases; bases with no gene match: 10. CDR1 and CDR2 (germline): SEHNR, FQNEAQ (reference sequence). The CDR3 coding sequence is TGTGCCAGCAGCCTAGGGACTAGCGGGACCCACCGGTTCTTC. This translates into CASSLGTSGTHRFF.

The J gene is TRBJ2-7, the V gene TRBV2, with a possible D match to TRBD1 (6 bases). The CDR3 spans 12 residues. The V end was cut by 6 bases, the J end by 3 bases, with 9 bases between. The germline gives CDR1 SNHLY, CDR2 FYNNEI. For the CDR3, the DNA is TGTGCCAGCAGGGGGGACATCTACGAGCAGTACTTC. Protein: CASRGDIYEQYF.

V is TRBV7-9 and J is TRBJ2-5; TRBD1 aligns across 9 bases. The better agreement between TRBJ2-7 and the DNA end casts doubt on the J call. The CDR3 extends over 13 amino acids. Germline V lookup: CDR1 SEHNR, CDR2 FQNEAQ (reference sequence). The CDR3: CASSLIQGAEQYF. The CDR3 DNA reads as TGTGCCAGCAGCTTGATACAGGGGGCCGAGCAGTACTTC.

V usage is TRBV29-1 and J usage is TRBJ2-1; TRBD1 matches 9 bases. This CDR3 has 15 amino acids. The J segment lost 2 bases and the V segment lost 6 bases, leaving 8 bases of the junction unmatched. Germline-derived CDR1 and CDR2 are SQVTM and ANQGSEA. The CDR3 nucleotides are TGCAGCGTAGTCGGGACAGGGAGAGCCTACAATGAGCAGTTCTTC. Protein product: CSVVGTGRAYNEQFF.

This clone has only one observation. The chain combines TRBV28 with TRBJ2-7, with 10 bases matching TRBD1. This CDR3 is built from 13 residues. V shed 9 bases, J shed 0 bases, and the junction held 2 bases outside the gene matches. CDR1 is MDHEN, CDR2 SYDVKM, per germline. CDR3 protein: CASGQGGSYEQYF. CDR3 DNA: TGTGCCAGTGGACAGGGGGGCTCCTACGAGCAGTACTTC.

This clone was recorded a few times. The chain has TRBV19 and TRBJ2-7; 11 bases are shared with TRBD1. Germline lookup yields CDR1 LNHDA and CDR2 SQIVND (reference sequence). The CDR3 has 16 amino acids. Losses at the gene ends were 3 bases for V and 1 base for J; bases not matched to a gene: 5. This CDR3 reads CASSMTGQGASYEQYF. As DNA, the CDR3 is TGTGCCAGTAGTATGACCGGACAGGGGGCGTCCTACGAGCAGTACTTC.

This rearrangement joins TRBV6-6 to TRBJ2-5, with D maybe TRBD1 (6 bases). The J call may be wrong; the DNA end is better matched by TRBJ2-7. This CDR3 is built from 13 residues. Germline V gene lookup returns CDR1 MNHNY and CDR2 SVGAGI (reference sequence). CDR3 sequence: CASSYSNRAEQYF. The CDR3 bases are TGTGCCAGCAGTTACTCGAACAGGGCCGAGCAGTACTTC.

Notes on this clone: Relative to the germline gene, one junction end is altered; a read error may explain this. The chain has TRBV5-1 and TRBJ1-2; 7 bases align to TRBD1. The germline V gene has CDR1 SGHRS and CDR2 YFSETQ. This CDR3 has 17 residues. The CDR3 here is CTSSLAGTDVSNYGYTF. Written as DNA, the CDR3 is TGCACCAGCAGCCTTGCCGGGACAGATGTCTCTAACTATGGCTACACCTTC.

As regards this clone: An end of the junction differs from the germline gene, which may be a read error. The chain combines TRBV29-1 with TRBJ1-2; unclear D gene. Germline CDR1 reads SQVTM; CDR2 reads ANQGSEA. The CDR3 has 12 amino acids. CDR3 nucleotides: TGCAGCGTAGAAGGGCCACGGGAGGGCTACACCTTC. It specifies CSVEGPREGYTF.

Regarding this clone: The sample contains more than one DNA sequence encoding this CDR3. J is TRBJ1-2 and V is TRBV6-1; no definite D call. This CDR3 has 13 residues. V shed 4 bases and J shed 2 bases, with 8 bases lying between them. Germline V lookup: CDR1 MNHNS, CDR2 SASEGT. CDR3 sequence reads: CASSATGNYGYTF. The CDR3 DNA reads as TGTGCCAGCAGTGCTACGGGAAACTATGGCTACACCTTC.

This CDR3 is CASSQFLRGRAHTDTQYF. The CDR3 nucleotides are TGCGCCAGCAGTCAATTCTTACGCGGGAGGGCCCACACAGATACGCAGTATTTT. The chain employs TRBV23-1 and TRBJ2-3, with 9 bases fitting TRBD2. TRBV23-1 is an ORF, with its function uncertain. V was clipped by 1 base and J by 2 bases; unmatched bases: 10. The CDR3 consists of 18 residues.

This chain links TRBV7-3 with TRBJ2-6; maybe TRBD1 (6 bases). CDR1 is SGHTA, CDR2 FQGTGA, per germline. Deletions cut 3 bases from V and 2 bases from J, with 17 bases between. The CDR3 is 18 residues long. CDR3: CASSFLYSRGAGANVLTF. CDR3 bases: TGTGCCAGCAGCTTCCTTTACTCCAGGGGCGCTGGGGCCAACGTCCTGACTTTC.

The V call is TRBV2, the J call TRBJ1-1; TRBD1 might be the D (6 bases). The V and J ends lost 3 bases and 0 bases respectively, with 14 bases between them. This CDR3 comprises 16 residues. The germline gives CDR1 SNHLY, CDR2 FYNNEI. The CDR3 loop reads CASSDRGLPMNTEAFF. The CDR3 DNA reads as TGTGCCAGCAGTGACAGGGGCTTGCCTATGAACACTGAAGCTTTCTTT.

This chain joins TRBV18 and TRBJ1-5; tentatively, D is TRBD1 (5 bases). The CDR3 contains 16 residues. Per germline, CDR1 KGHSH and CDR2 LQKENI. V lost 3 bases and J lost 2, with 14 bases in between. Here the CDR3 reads CASSPDTGSRNQPQHF. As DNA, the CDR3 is TGTGCCAGCTCACCGGACACGGGCAGCCGCAATCAGCCCCAGCATTTT. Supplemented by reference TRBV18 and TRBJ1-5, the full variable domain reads NAGVMQNPRHLVRRRGQEARLRCSPMKGHSHVYWYRQLPEEGLKFMVYLQKENIIDESGMPKERFSAEFPKEGPSILRIQQVVRGDSAAYFCASSPDTGSRNQPQHFGDGTRLSIL.

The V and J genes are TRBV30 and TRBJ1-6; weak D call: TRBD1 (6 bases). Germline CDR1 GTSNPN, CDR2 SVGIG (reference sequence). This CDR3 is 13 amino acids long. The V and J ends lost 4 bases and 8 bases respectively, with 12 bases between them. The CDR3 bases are TGTGCCTGGACGGGACAATCGGATTCACCCCTCCACTTT. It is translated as CAWTGQSDSPLHF. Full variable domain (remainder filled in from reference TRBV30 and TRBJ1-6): SQTIHQWPATLVQPVGSPLSLECTVEGTSNPNLYWYRQAAGRGLQLLFYSVGIGQISSEVPQNLSASRPQDRQFILSSKKLLLSDSGFYLCAWTGQSDSPLHFGNGTRLTVT.

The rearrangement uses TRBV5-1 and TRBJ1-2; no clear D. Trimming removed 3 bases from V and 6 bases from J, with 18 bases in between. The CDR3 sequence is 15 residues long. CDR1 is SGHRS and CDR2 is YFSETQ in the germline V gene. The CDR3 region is CASSSSHEGIDGYTF. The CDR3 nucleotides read TGCGCCAGCAGCTCTAGCCACGAGGGTATCGATGGCTACACCTTC.

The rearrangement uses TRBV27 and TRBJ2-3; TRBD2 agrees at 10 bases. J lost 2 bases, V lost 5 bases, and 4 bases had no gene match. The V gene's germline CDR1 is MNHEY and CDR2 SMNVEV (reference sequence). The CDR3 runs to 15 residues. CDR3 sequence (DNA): TGTGCCAGCAGTGTAGCGGGGGGATACACAGATACGCAGTATTTT. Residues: CASSVAGGYTDTQYF.

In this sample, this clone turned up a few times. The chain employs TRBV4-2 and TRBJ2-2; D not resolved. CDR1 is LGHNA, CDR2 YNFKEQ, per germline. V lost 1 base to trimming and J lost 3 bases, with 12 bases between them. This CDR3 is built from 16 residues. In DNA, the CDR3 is TGTGCCAGCAGCCAAGGAGAAGCACCATACACCGGGGAGCTGTTTTTT. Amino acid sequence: CASSQGEAPYTGELFF.